The 18 T cell receptor beta chains below come from one sample, sequenced in a study of shared clonotypes between healthy human individuals. Sequencing was performed with immunoSEQ multiplex PCR; in TCRdb, only in-frame clones are kept and a portion is missing. This table holds roughly 590,000 clones, 95% to 96% found once. Positively selected for CCR7, the CD45RO-negative cells used as naive CD8 cells excluded terminally differentiated effector memory CD45RA+ cells. Material: naive CD8+ T cells sorted from blood. These receptors all stem from a woman under 40 in good health.

The V call is TRBV4-2, the J call TRBJ2-3; 7 nucleotides match TRBD2. The germline V gene has CDR1 LGHNA and CDR2 YNFKEQ. This CDR3 comprises 16 residues. V shed 3 bases, J shed 0 bases, and the junction held 6 bases outside the gene matches. The CDR3 spells CASSQRLAVSTDTQYF. CDR3 nucleotides: TGTGCCAGCAGCCAGAGGCTAGCGGTGAGCACAGATACGCAGTATTTT.

The rearrangement links TRBV6-1 to TRBJ2-7; 10 bases map to TRBD2. The CDR3 spans 16 residues. CDR1 and CDR2 from the germline V gene are MNHNS and SASEGT. J gave up 1 base and V 0 bases, and 3 bases lay outside the gene matches. This CDR3 is CASSEAWTSGSYEQYF. DNA of the CDR3: TGTGCCAGCAGTGAAGCCTGGACTAGCGGTTCCTACGAGCAGTACTTC.

CDR3 sequence reads: CASSLVAGGMGETQYF. In DNA form, the CDR3 reads TGTGCCAGCAGCTTAGTAGCGGGAGGGATGGGAGAGACCCAGTACTTC. The chain links TRBV7-8 to TRBJ2-5; 11 bases fit TRBD2. CDR1 and CDR2 (germline): SGHVS, FQNEAQ. Trimming took 1 base from V and 4 from J; bases not matched to a gene: 5. The CDR3 length is 16 residues. The variable domain in full, with the rest retrieved from reference TRBV7-8 and TRBJ2-5, is GAGVSQSPRYKVAKRGQDVALRCDPISGHVSLFWYQQALGQGPEFLTYFQNEAQLDKSGLPSDRFFAERPEGSVSTLKIQRTQQEDSAVYLCASSLVAGGMGETQYFGPGTRLLVL.

This clone has a single count. This chain connects TRBV2 to TRBJ2-7, with 7 bases that match TRBD2. The germline CDR1 and CDR2 sequences are SNHLY and FYNNEI. V was clipped by 3 bases and J by 0 bases; unmatched bases: 5. The CDR3 consists of 15 residues. This chain's CDR3 is CASSEGRGSSYEQYF. The CDR3 DNA is TGTGCCAGCAGTGAGGGGAGGGGAAGCTCCTACGAGCAGTACTTC.

This clone has just one count. V gene TRBV10-1 combines with J gene TRBJ2-1; 12 bases fit TRBD2. Germline CDR1 reads WNHNN; CDR2 reads SYGVQD (reference sequence). The CDR3 has 21 amino acids. V shed 5 bases, J shed 5 bases, and the junction held 22 bases outside the gene matches. CDR3 sequence: CASSHMGLAGPTLLSHNEQFF. In DNA form, the CDR3 reads TGCGCCAGCAGTCACATGGGACTAGCGGGTCCAACGCTCCTGTCCCACAATGAGCAGTTCTTC.

This chain uses TRBV27 with TRBJ1-1; TRBD1 agrees at 9 bases. The trim removed 8 bases at V and 0 bases at J, leaving 1 base unmatched. Germline CDR1 reads MNHEY; CDR2 reads SMNVEV (reference sequence). The length of the CDR3 is 13 residues. In DNA, the CDR3 is TGTGCCAGCGGGACAGGGCTGAACACTGAAGCTTTCTTT. This sequence encodes CASGTGLNTEAFF.

The chain joins TRBV9 to TRBJ2-3; 7 positions match TRBD1. After removal of 3 bases from V and 6 bases from J, the junction contained 4 bases not matched to a gene. This CDR3 has 13 residues. CDR1 is SGDLS, CDR2 YYNGEE, per germline. The CDR3 DNA follows: TGTGCCAGCAGCGCCACAGGGGAGGATACGCAGTATTTT. Amino acids: CASSATGEDTQYF. The full variable domain, completed using reference TRBV9 and TRBJ2-3, is DSGVTQTPKHLITATGQRVTLRCSPRSGDLSVYWYQQSLDQGLQFLIQYYNGEERAKGNILERFSAQQFPDLHSELNLSSLELGDSALYFCASSATGEDTQYFGPGTRLTVL.

The rearrangement links TRBV4-1 to TRBJ2-3; D is possibly TRBD2 (5 bases). Trimming took 0 bases from V and 4 from J, leaving 14 bases between them. CDR3 size: 16 residues. Germline lookup yields CDR1 MGHRA and CDR2 YSYEKL. CDR3 region: CASSQDLGPGADTQYF. CDR3 DNA sequence: TGCGCCAGCAGCCAAGATTTAGGCCCCGGGGCAGATACGCAGTATTTT.

The chain links TRBV9 to TRBJ1-5, with D possibly matching TRBD1 (6 bases). Deletions cut 7 bases from V and 6 bases from J, with 17 bases between. The CDR3 sequence is 14 residues long. Germline values: CDR1 SGDLS, CDR2 YYNGEE. CDR3 sequence (DNA): TGTGCCAGCTCACCGGGGGGGCTGGGTCAGCCCCAGCATTTT. Amino acid sequence: CASSPGGLGQPQHF.

This clone was counted once. The chain has TRBV5-6 and TRBJ2-1, with 9 positions matching TRBD2. The CDR3 consists of 15 residues. Germline CDR1 and CDR2: SGHDT and YYEEEE. J gave up 8 bases and V 0 bases, and 6 bases lay outside the gene matches. The CDR3 DNA follows: TGTGCCAGCAGCTTGGCCGAGACTAGCGGATATGAGCAGTTCTTC. Translation gives CASSLAETSGYEQFF. Full variable domain (remainder filled in from reference TRBV5-6 and TRBJ2-1): DAGVTQSPTHLIKTRGQQVTLRCSPKSGHDTVSWYQQALGQGPQFIFQYYEEEERQRGNFPDRFSGHQFPNYSSELNVNALLLGDSALYLCASSLAETSGYEQFFGPGTRLTVL.

V is TRBV30 and J is TRBJ1-1; 8 bases fit TRBD1. Losses at the gene ends were 2 bases for V and 1 base for J; bases not matched to a gene: 6. The V gene's germline CDR1 is GTSNPN and CDR2 SVGIG (reference sequence). The CDR3 is made up of 15 amino acids. CDR3 coding DNA: TGTGCCTGGAGTCCCCGGACAGGGTCGAACACTGAAGCTTTCTTT. It translates to CAWSPRTGSNTEAFF.

The J gene is TRBJ1-1, the V gene TRBV6-1; TRBD1 might be the D (6 bases). Per germline, CDR1 MNHNS and CDR2 SASEGT. The CDR3 runs to 16 residues. V was trimmed by 2 bases and J by 3 bases, leaving 16 bases between them. Written as DNA, the CDR3 is TGTGCCAGCAGTGAAAGGGGGGGCTCCGCCGACACTGAAGCTTTCTTT. It specifies CASSERGGSADTEAFF.

The chain combines TRBV19 with TRBJ2-3, with TRBD2 identical over 9 bases. The CDR3 length is 18 residues. The J segment lost 7 bases and the V segment lost 6 bases, leaving 20 bases of the junction unmatched. Germline V gives CDR1 LNHDA, CDR2 SQIVND (reference sequence). This CDR3 is CASRWTSDQHTPANTQYF. CDR3 nucleotides: TGTGCCAGTAGATGGACTAGCGACCAACACACTCCGGCGAATACGCAGTATTTT.

This chain joins TRBV30 and TRBJ1-4; no firm D call. The length of the CDR3 is 14 residues. Germline CDR1 and CDR2: GTSNPN and SVGIG (reference sequence). Trimming removed 1 base from V and 2 bases from J, with 8 bases in between. In nucleotides, the CDR3 is TGTGCCTGGAGTGGACCCGGCACTAATGAAAAACTGTTTTTT. This gives the protein CAWSGPGTNEKLFF. Using reference TRBV30 and TRBJ1-4 for the parts outside the CDR3, the full variable domain is SQTIHQWPATLVQPVGSPLSLECTVEGTSNPNLYWYRQAAGRGLQLLFYSVGIGQISSEVPQNLSASRPQDRQFILSSKKLLLSDSGFYLCAWSGPGTNEKLFFGSGTQLSVL.

The V and J genes are TRBV2 and TRBJ2-7; 7 positions match TRBD2. Trimming removed 1 base from V and 0 bases from J; junction bases left unmatched: 9. CDR1 SNHLY and CDR2 FYNNEI come from the germline V gene. The CDR3 loop spans 17 amino acids. The CDR3: CASSEGIAGLSSYEQYF. The CDR3 DNA sequence: TGTGCCAGCAGTGAAGGTATAGCGGGTCTGAGCTCCTACGAGCAGTACTTC. Full variable domain (outside the CDR3, taken from reference TRBV2 and TRBJ2-7): EPEVTQTPSHQVTQMGQEVILRCVPISNHLYFYWYRQILGQKVEFLVSFYNNEISEKSEIFDDQFSVERPDGSNFTLKIRSTKLEDSAMYFCASSEGIAGLSSYEQYFGPGTRLTVT.

The chain couples TRBV7-2 to TRBJ1-1; D is perhaps TRBD1 (6 bases). The V end lost 7 bases, the J end lost 3 bases, and 12 bases lay between the germline ends. The germline V gene has CDR1 SGHTA and CDR2 FQGNSA. There are 13 residues in the CDR3. CDR3 in DNA: TGTGCCAGCACACACAGGGTTTACACTGAAGCTTTCTTT. This encodes CASTHRVYTEAFF.

The V gene is TRBV27, the J gene TRBJ2-1; TRBD2 matches at 11 bases. CDR3 length equals 16 residues. Germline values: CDR1 MNHEY, CDR2 SMNVEV (reference sequence). V lost 5 bases to trimming and J lost 7 bases; unmatched junction nucleotides: 10. CDR3 region: CASSPLAGGPKNEQFF. In DNA, the CDR3 is TGTGCCAGCAGTCCGTTAGCGGGAGGGCCGAAAAATGAGCAGTTCTTC.

The V call is TRBV6-1, the J call TRBJ2-1; TRBD2 agrees at 10 bases. The germline V gene encodes CDR1 MNHNS and CDR2 SASEGT. This CDR3 has 15 amino acids. Germline trimming cut 3 bases from V and 1 base from J; bases unmatched to any gene: 0. CDR3 loop: CASSETSGSYNEQFF. Here the CDR3 DNA reads TGTGCCAGCAGTGAGACTAGCGGGTCCTACAATGAGCAGTTCTTC.